This TCR beta chain appears in the sequencing data of a study of T cells in localized non-small cell lung cancer. Assay used: immunoSEQ multiplex PCR; TCRdb lists only in-frame clones, some missing. The sample records tens of thousands of clones, approximately 90% being singletons. Germline CDR1 SNHLY, CDR2 FYNNEI. The ends were cut back, 7 bases at V and 2 bases at J, with 14 bases in the middle. CDR3 length: 14 residues. The source of this sequence is a woman between 40 and 69 years old with stage I lung adenocarcinoma. J is TRBJ1-2 and V is TRBV2; maybe TRBD1 (5 bases). Source: peripheral blood, taken before any cancer treatment. CDR3 region: CASKIEAGNYGYTF. As DNA, the CDR3 is TGTGCCAGCAAAATTGAGGCAGGGAACTATGGCTACACCTTC. Based on the CDR3 plus reference TRBV2 and TRBJ1-2, the full variable domain is EPEVTQTPSHQVTQMGQEVILRCVPISNHLYFYWYRQILGQKVEFLVSFYNNEISEKSEIFDDQFSVERPDGSNFTLKIRSTKLEDSAMYFCASKIEAGNYGYTFGSGTRLTVV.